This TCR beta chain was identified in a study of post-analysis software for immune sequencing data. Background on the study: The courses of disease that were included comprised relapsing-remitting, secondary progressive and progressive-relapsing multiple sclerosis. Findings of the study overall: The study found TRBV5-6, TRBV5-1 and TRBV20-1 among about five TRBV segments more frequent in patients than controls.

Unique-molecular-identifier-tagged TCR beta cDNA libraries were used. TCRdb passed the PCR reads through MiXCR, listing each CDR3 protein once. The data contain about 540,000 distinct CDR3 sequences, roughly 34% of them singletons. Worth noting for this clonotype: Its specificity is not known.

The CDR3 runs to 14 residues. V was shortened by 4 bases and J by 3 bases, with 9 bases between the two germline ends. Germline V gene data show CDR1 as MNHNS and CDR2 as SASEGT. Specimen: blood. The TCR comes from a girl aged 2 to 17 with multiple sclerosis. This chain connects TRBV6-1 to TRBJ2-2, with D possibly being TRBD1 or TRBD2 (5 bases each). This CDR3 reads CASSVRGDTGELFF. The CDR3 nucleotides are TGTGCCAGCAGTGTAAGGGGAGACACCGGGGAGCTGTTTTTT.